This T cell receptor beta chain was captured in a study of blood T cells in healthy people across ages. Findings and limits, study-wide: Versus aged donors, long-lived donors had higher diversity and more naive CD4+ cells.

For the second PCR, which ran for about 6 to 11 cycles, a sample-barcoded 5' primer and a J-beta primer mix were used. Using its own MiXCR run on the 5' RACE reads, TCRdb lists one record per CDR3 protein. This table holds approximately 810,000 distinct CDR3 sequences, approximately 35% found once. As to this clonotype: Its cognate antigen is unknown.

The CDR3 is 14 residues long. V was clipped by 5 bases and J by 6 bases; unmatched bases: 5. This chain uses TRBV12-3 or TRBV12-4 with TRBJ2-7; 12 nucleotides line up with TRBD1. The sequence was obtained from a man between 18 and 29 years old in good health. Material: blood. The CDR3: CASSPGQGAFEQYF. CDR3 bases: TGTGCCAGCAGTCCGGGACAGGGGGCCTTCGAGCAGTACTTC.